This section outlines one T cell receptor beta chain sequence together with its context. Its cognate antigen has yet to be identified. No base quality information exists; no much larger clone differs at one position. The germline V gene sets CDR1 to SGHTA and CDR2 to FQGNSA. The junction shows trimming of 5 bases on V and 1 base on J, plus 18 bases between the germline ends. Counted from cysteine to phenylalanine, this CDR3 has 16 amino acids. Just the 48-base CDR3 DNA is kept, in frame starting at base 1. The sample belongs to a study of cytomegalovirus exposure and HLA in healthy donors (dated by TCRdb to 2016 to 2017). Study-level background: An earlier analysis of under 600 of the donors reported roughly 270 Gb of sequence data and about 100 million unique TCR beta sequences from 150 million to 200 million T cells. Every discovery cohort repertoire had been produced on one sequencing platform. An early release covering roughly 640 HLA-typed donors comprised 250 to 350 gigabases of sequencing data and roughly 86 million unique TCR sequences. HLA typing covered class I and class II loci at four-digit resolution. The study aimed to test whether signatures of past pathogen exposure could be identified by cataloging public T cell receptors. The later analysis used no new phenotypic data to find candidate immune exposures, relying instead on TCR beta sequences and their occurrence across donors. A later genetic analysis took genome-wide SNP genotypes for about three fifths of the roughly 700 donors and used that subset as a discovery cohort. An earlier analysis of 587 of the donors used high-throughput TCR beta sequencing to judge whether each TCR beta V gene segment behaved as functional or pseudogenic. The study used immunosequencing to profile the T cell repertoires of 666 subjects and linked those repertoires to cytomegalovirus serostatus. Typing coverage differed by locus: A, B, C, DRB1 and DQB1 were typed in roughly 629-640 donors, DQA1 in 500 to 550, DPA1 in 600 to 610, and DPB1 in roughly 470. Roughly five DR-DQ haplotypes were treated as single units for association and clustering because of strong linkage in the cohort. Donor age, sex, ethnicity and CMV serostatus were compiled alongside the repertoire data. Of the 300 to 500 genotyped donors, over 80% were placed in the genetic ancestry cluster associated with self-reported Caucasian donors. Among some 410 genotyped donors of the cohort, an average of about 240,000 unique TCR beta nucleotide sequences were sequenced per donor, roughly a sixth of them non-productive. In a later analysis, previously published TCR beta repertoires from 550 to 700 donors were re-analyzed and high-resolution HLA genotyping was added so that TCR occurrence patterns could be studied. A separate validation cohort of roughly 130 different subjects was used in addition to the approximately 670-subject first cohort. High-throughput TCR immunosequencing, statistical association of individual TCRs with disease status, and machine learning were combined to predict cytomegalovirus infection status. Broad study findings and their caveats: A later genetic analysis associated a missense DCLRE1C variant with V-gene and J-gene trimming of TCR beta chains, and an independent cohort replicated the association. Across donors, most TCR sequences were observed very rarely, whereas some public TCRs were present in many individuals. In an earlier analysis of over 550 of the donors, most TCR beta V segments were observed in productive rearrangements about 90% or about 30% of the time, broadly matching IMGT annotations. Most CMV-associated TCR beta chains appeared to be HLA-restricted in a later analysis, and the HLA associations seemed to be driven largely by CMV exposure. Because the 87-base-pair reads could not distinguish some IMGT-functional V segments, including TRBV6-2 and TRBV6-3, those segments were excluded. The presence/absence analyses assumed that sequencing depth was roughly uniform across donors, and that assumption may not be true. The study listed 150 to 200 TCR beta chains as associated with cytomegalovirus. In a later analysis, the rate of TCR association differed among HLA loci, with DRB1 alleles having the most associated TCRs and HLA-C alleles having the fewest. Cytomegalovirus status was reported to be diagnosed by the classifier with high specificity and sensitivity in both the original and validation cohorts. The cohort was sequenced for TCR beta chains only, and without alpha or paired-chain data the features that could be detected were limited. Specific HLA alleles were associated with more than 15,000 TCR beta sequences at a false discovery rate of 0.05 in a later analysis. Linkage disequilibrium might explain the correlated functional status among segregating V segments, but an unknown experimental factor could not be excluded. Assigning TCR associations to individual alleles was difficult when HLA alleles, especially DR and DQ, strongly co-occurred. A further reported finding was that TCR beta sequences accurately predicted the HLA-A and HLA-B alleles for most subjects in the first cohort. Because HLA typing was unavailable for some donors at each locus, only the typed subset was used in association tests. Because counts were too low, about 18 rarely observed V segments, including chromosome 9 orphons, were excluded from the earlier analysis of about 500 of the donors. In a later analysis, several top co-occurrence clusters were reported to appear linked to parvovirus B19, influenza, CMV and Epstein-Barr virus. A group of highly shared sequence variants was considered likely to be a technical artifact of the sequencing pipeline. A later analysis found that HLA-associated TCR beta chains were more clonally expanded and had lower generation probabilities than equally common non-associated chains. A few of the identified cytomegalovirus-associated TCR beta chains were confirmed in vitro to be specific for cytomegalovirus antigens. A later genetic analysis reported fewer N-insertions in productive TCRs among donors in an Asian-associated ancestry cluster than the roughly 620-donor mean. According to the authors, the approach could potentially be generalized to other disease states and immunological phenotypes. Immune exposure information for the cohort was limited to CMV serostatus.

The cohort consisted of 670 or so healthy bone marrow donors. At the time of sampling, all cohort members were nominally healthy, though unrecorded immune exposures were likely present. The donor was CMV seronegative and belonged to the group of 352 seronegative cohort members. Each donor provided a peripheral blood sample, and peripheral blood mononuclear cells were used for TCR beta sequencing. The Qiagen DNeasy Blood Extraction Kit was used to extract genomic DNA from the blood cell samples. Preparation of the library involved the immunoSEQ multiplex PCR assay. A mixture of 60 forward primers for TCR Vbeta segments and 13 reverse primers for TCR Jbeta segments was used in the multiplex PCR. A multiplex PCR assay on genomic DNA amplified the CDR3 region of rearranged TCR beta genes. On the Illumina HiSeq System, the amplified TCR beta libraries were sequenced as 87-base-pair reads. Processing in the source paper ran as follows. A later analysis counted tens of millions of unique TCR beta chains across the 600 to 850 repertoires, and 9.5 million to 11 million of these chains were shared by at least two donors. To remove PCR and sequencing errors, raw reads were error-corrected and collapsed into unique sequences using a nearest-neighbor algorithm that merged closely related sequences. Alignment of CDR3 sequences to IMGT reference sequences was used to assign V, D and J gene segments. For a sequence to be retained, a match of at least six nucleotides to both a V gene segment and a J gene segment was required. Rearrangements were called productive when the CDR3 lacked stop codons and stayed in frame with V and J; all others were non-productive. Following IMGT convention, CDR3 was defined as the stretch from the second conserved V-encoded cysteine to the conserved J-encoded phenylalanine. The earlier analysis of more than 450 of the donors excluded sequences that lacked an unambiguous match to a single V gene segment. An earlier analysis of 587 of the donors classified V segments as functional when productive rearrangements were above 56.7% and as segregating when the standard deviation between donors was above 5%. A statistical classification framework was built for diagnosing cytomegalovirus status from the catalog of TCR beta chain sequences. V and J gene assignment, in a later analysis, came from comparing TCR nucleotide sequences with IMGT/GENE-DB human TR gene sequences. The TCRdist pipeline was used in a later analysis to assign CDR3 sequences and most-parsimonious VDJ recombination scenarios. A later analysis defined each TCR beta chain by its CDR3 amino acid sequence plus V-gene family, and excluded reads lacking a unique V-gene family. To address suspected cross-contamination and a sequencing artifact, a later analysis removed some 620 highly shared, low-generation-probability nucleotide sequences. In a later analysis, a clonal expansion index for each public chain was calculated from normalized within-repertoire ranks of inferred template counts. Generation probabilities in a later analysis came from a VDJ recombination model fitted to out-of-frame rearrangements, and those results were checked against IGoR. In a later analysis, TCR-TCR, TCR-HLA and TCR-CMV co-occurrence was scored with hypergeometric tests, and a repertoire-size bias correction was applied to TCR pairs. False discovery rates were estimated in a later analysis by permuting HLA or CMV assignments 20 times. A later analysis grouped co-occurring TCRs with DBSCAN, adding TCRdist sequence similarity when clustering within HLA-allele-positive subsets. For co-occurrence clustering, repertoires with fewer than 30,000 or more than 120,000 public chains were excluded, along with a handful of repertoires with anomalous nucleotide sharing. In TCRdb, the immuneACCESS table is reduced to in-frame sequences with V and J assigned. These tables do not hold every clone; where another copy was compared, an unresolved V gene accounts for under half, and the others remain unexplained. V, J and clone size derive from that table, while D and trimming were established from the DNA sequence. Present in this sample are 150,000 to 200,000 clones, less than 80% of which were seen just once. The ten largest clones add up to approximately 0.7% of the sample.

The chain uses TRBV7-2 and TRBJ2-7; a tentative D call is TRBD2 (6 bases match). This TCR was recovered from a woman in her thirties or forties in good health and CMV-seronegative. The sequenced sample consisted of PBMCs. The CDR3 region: CASSHSEGRRSYEQYF. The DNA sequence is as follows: TGTGCCAGCAGCCACTCGGAGGGGAGGAGGTCCTACGAGCAGTACTTC.